The source of this TCR beta chain is a study of graft-versus-host responses after intestinal transplantation (dated by TCRdb to about 2021). Turning to the overall study: The transplants that recipients got were multivisceral, liver-intestinal, or isolated intestinal. All recipients received anti-thymocyte globulin induction followed by maintenance tacrolimus and steroids for 3 to 4 years. After intestinal transplantation, graft-versus-host and host-versus-graft alloreactive T cell clones were followed in the graft, circulation and bone marrow using bulk TCR-beta CDR3 sequencing. A cohort of about 26 intestinal transplant recipients, including one retransplant, was enrolled, and a few patients lacking pretransplant specimens were excluded. Samples from a few later patients were sequenced in-house on an Illumina MiSeq with MiXCR processing rather than by the commercial service. A peak of at least 4% donor T cells among recipient peripheral blood mononuclear cells was the definition used for donor T cell macrochimerism. Alloreactive clones were identified by sequencing pre-transplant mixed lymphocyte reaction products and comparing these products with unstimulated pre-transplant donor and recipient T cells. General conclusions and limits of the study: The relatively low number and heterogeneity of intestinal transplant patients limited the conclusions. In patients with donor T cell macrochimerism, the allografts had high GvH to HvG T cell clonal ratios. GvH clones were found in recipient bone marrow, and some of the GvH clones appeared earlier in ileal mucosa or blood, which is consistent with an intestinal mucosal origin. Early after transplant, peak levels of circulating GvH clones were found to be associated with declines in HvG clones.

A note on this clone: Its antigen is currently not known. The record has no base qualities; no much larger clone is one base away.

V is reduced by 2 bases and J by 1 base, leaving a spacing of 15 bases between them. Based on the germline V gene (reference sequence), the CDR1 and CDR2 sequences are GTSNPN and SVGIG. The CDR3 measures 17 amino acids from cysteine to phenylalanine. The only DNA kept is the CDR3, 51 bases in frame from the first base. Explained via the paper, the time point label denotes: cells obtained before transplantation from donor or recipient. CD3+CD4+ and CD3+CD8+ populations were FACS-sorted from unstimulated pre-transplant donor and recipient cells taken from spleen or lymph nodes. Libraries were built with the immunoSEQ multiplex PCR assay. For most patients, genomic DNA was isolated with the Qiagen DNeasy Blood and Tissue Kit and shipped frozen to Adaptive Biotechnologies for TCR sequencing. Adaptive Biotechnologies carried out high-throughput TCR-beta CDR3 sequencing of genomic DNA for most patients. Under the source paper's analysis protocol: Adaptive's ImmunoSEQ software was the source of the TCR sequencing data for 15 to 20 patients, while a few other patients were processed with MiXCR and VDJtools. CD4 versus CD8 sorting errors were corrected by removing sequences found in both subsets at a frequency ratio below 5:1. Because the origin of CDR3 nucleotide sequences shared between donor and recipient could not be assigned, those sequences were removed. To be classed as alloreactive, a clone needed at least 2-fold expansion over unstimulated cells and a minimum CFSE-low frequency of 0.002% (template counts) or 0.001% (read counts). Mappable clones were those detected in sequenced pre-transplant spleen, lymph node, or MLR CFSE-low populations of the donor or recipient. Cumulative frequency of alloreactive clones was calculated as a percentage of all sequences weighted by copy number. The table comes from immuneACCESS by way of TCRdb, which keeps in-frame sequences with V and J called. Part of the clones is missing from these tables; in studies checked, under half for an unresolved V gene and the rest for unknown reasons. That table supplies the V and J calls and clone size; D and trimming were determined from the DNA. The sample has approximately 94,000 clones on record, about 88% of them singletons. Of the sample, around 0.86% is held by the ten largest clones.

In this chain, TRBV30 is recombined with TRBJ2-6, with TRBD2 as a weak D call on 5 bases. Sequencing was performed on unstimulated CD4+ T cells sorted from spleen or lymph node cells, taken before transplant. The TCR sequence derives from a human donor who was the organ donor for an intestinal transplant. CDR3 reads: CAWSLSGMSSGANVLTF. The bases read TGTGCCTGGAGTCTGTCGGGGATGAGTTCTGGGGCCAACGTCCTGACTTTC.